A selection of T cell receptor beta chains follows, all from one sample in a study of shared clonotypes between healthy human individuals. Repertoires were generated with immunoSEQ multiplex PCR, while TCRdb's copy carries only in-frame clones and drops some. Among hundreds of thousands of clones listed, about 95% were seen once. Sequencing used naive CD8+ T cells sorted from blood. The receptor source for this set is a woman in her 30s in good health. Each CDR3 is given with its conserved first and last residue. The D gene is left open where the match is weak. A clone size is listed for some rows: how often the clone was seen (once, few, many), or a class if it is expanded.

once	TRBJ2-1	TRBV27	.	CASSLSPGHNEQFF	TGTGCCAGCAGTTTATCCCCAGGTCACAATGAGCAGTTCTTC
.	TRBJ2-7	TRBV9	TRBD2	CASSPGGGGYYEQYF	TGTGCCAGCAGCCCCGGGGGGGGAGGATACTACGAGCAGTACTTC
.	TRBJ2-3	TRBV7-7	.	CASSLGTGTDTQYF	TGTGCCAGCAGCCTCGGGACTGGCACAGATACGCAGTATTTT
.	TRBJ2-3	TRBV28	.	CASSQTGSGDTQYF	TGTGCCAGCAGTCAAACCGGGTCGGGAGATACGCAGTATTTT
.	TRBJ2-5	TRBV11-2	.	CATKGSSQETQYF	TGTGCCACCAAGGGGAGCAGTCAAGAGACCCAGTACTTC
.	TRBJ2-1	TRBV4-1	TRBD2	CASSQGTSGSNNEQFF	TGCGCCAGCAGCCAAGGGACTAGCGGGTCCAACAATGAGCAGTTCTTC
once	TRBJ1-6	TRBV19	.	CASTVGRVYNSPLHF	TGTGCCAGTACCGTCGGCCGGGTCTATAATTCACCCCTCCACTTT
.	TRBJ2-1	TRBV2	.	CASSFKTGEQFF	TGTGCCAGCAGTTTTAAAACTGGGGAGCAGTTCTTC
.	TRBJ1-5	TRBV4-1	.	CASSHRLLSNQPQHF	TGCGCCAGCAGCCACAGACTCCTTAGCAATCAGCCCCAGCATTTT
.	TRBJ2-7	TRBV2	.	CASSVGGVTYEQYF	TGTGCCAGCAGTGTGGGGGGAGTCACCTACGAGCAGTACTTC
.	TRBJ2-1	TRBV7-9	.	CASSSRDPPWDEQFF	TGTGCCAGCAGCTCCAGGGACCCCCCTTGGGATGAGCAGTTCTTC
once	TRBJ1-1	TRBV2	TRBD1	CASRENRGWAEAFF	TGTGCCAGCAGGGAGAACAGGGGCTGGGCTGAAGCTTTCTTT
once	TRBJ1-4	TRBV28	TRBD1	CASSFHRGDEKLFF	TGTGCCAGCAGTTTCCACAGGGGCGATGAAAAACTGTTTTTT
.	TRBJ1-1	TRBV29-1	.	CSVDVGTEAFF	TGCAGCGTTGATGTGGGGACTGAAGCTTTCTTT
.	TRBJ2-1	TRBV6-5	.	CASSPQTAYNEQFF	TGTGCCAGCAGTCCGCAGACAGCCTACAATGAGCAGTTCTTC
.	TRBJ2-5	TRBV27	TRBD2	CASSLAGVETQYF	TGTGCCAGCAGTTTAGCGGGAGTAGAGACCCAGTACTTC
.	TRBJ2-7	TRBV27	.	CASSLSPPGSYEQYF	TGTGCCAGCAGTTTATCTCCCCCCGGCTCCTACGAGCAGTACTTC
.	TRBJ2-5	TRBV19	.	CASSIDPEETQYF	TGTGCCAGTAGTATAGACCCCGAGGAGACCCAGTACTTC
.	TRBJ2-5	TRBV2	TRBD2	CASSDGQTSGRRETQYF	TGTGCCAGCAGTGATGGCCAGACTAGCGGGAGACGAGAGACCCAGTACTTC
.	TRBJ2-2	TRBV11-1	.	CASSSGRSVTGELFF	TGTGCCAGCAGCTCAGGACGCAGTGTGACCGGGGAGCTGTTTTTT
.	TRBJ1-1	TRBV4-1	.	CASSPGAGVRFTEAFF	TGCGCCAGCAGCCCCGGGGCTGGGGTTCGATTCACTGAAGCTTTCTTT
.	TRBJ2-5	TRBV10-3	TRBD2	CAISEGTSGDPLKSWTQYF	TGTGCCATCAGTGAGGGGACTAGCGGGGACCCTCTCAAGAGTTGGACCCAGTACTTC
.	TRBJ2-7	TRBV10-1	TRBD1	CASSAGTGLYYEQYF	TGCGCCAGCAGTGCAGGGACAGGGCTATACTACGAGCAGTACTTC
.	TRBJ2-7	TRBV6-6	.	CASSPPGREYEQYF	TGTGCCAGCAGTCCACCGGGACGGGAGTACGAGCAGTACTTC